This T cell receptor (beta chain) was identified during a study of Ad26.COV2.S vaccination and SARS-CoV-2 variants. Data came from immunoSEQ multiplex PCR; TCRdb stores just in-frame clones and leaves some out. The table lists approximately 500,000 clones, around 85% of them singletons. Treatment given: some 19 received Ad26.COV2.S at low or high dose, single or two shots; five or six received placebo; per-sample allocation not given. Specimen acquisition occurred on day 63 following the initial vaccine or placebo injection. With 4 bases removed from V and 4 bases from J, the gap between germline ends came to 8 bases. CDR3 length: 12 amino acids. Germline loops: CDR1 ENHRY, CDR2 SYGVKD.

Sequenced here: peripheral blood, sampled in a trial of Ad26.COV2.S vaccine versus placebo. The sequence was obtained from a person between 18 and 60 years old who received the Ad26.COV2.S COVID-19 vaccine or a placebo. The V call is TRBV10-3, the J call TRBJ2-7; D unclear. The CDR3 protein is CAISGTLYEQYF. The DNA of the CDR3 is TGTGCCATCAGTGGGACCCTATACGAGCAGTACTTC.